This T cell receptor (beta chain) was recorded in a study of T cells after yellow fever vaccination. Study-wide results and caveats: It was a weaker secondary response, yet one that peaked faster, at day 5 versus 15. Within FACS-sorted repertoires, abundant clonotypes contaminating from the bulk population could be present.

There are a few counts of this clonotype. What it recognizes is unknown. V lost 5 bases, J lost 9 bases, and 7 bases stayed unmatched. This CDR3 spans 13 amino acids. Germline values: CDR1 SQVTM, CDR2 ANQGSEA. Template switching by 5'RACE produced TCR cDNA, adding a universal primer site and UMIs. One entry per CDR3 protein, called by TCRdb with MiXCR from the 5' RACE reads. In the table there are about 260,000 distinct CDR3 sequences, about an eighth of which are singletons. The chain links TRBV29-1 to TRBJ2-1, with 10 bases identical to TRBD2. This sequence was found in a young man who received the YFV17D yellow fever vaccine. Here the sequenced sample was CD4+ T cells sorted from PBMCs, taken 45 days after the yellow fever booster vaccination. This CDR3 reads CSVLAGGRREQFF. The CDR3 coding sequence is TGCAGCGTTTTAGCGGGAGGTCGGCGTGAGCAGTTCTTC.